Listed below are T cell receptor beta chains from one sample, sequenced in a study of cytomegalovirus exposure and HLA in healthy donors. Measured with immunoSEQ multiplex PCR; TCRdb has only the in-frame clones, and not every one. This table lists around 64,000 clones. The sample was PBMCs. Source of these receptors: a female donor in good health and CMV-seropositive. CDR3s include the opening cysteine and the closing phenylalanine or tryptophan. The order of the fields is J gene, D gene, CDR3 length, V gene, CDR3 DNA, CDR3 protein. A D gene is named only where the DNA matches it firmly.

J gene: TRBJ1-1
D gene: NA
CDR3 length: 13
V gene: TRBV30
CDR3 DNA: TGTGCCTGGACCCCCGGGACTAGTTCCCCGGCTTTCTTT
CDR3 protein: CAWTPGTSSPAFF

J gene: TRBJ1-2
D gene: TRBD1
CDR3 length: 15
V gene: TRBV19
CDR3 DNA: TGTGCCAGTAGTATCGGGACAGCTCCTAACTATGGCTACACCTTC
CDR3 protein: CASSIGTAPNYGYTF

J gene: TRBJ2-7
D gene: TRBD1
CDR3 length: 14
V gene: TRBV30
CDR3 DNA: TGTGCCTGGAGTGCAGGGGGCTGGGCGGGCGAGCAGTACTTC
CDR3 protein: CAWSAGGWAGEQYF

J gene: TRBJ1-1
D gene: TRBD1
CDR3 length: 16
V gene: TRBV6-6
CDR3 DNA: TGTGCCAGCAGTTACTCACAGGGGTTTGAGAGCACTGAAGCTTTCTTT
CDR3 protein: CASSYSQGFESTEAFF

J gene: TRBJ2-7
D gene: TRBD2
CDR3 length: 14
V gene: TRBV5-1
CDR3 DNA: TGCGCCAGCAGCTTGAGCGGGAGCTCCTACGAGCAGTACTTC
CDR3 protein: CASSLSGSSYEQYF

J gene: TRBJ2-3
D gene: TRBD2
CDR3 length: 14
V gene: TRBV18
CDR3 DNA: TGTGCCAGCTCCAGCGGGAGGGCCACAGATACGCAGTATTTT
CDR3 protein: CASSSGRATDTQYF

J gene: TRBJ2-1
D gene: NA
CDR3 length: 12
V gene: TRBV29-1
CDR3 DNA: TGCAGCGTCCGCCGCACTATGGGTGAGCAGTTCTTC
CDR3 protein: CSVRRTMGEQFF

J gene: TRBJ1-1
D gene: NA
CDR3 length: 13
V gene: TRBV28
CDR3 DNA: TGTGCCAGCAGTTTATACGGGAACACTGAAGCTTTCTTT
CDR3 protein: CASSLYGNTEAFF

J gene: TRBJ2-1
D gene: TRBD2
CDR3 length: 17
V gene: TRBV4-1
CDR3 DNA: TGCGCCAGCAGCCAAACCGGGACTAGCGGGGGTGTCAATGAGCAGTTCTTC
CDR3 protein: CASSQTGTSGGVNEQFF

J gene: TRBJ2-7
D gene: NA
CDR3 length: 14
V gene: TRBV28
CDR3 DNA: TGTGCCAGCAGTACCGGGACTGCATCCTACGAGCAGTACTTC
CDR3 protein: CASSTGTASYEQYF

J gene: TRBJ1-3
D gene: TRBD1
CDR3 length: 15
V gene: TRBV7-9
CDR3 DNA: TGTGCCAGCAGCTTAGCAGGGGGCGAAGGAAACACCATATATTTT
CDR3 protein: CASSLAGGEGNTIYF

J gene: TRBJ2-7
D gene: TRBD1
CDR3 length: 15
V gene: TRBV28
CDR3 DNA: TGTGCCAGCAGTCCATTTGGGACAGGGGCACACGAGCAGTACTTC
CDR3 protein: CASSPFGTGAHEQYF

J gene: TRBJ2-1
D gene: TRBD2
CDR3 length: 15
V gene: TRBV28
CDR3 DNA: TGTGCCAGCAGTCTAAGCGGGAGCTCCTACAATGAGCAGTTCTTC
CDR3 protein: CASSLSGSSYNEQFF

J gene: TRBJ1-5
D gene: NA
CDR3 length: 15
V gene: TRBV28
CDR3 DNA: TGTGCCAGCAGCCGTGAAACATGGGGAGGTCAGCCCCAGCATTTT
CDR3 protein: CASSRETWGGQPQHF

J gene: TRBJ2-5
D gene: TRBD2
CDR3 length: 15
V gene: TRBV7-8
CDR3 DNA: TGTGCCAGCAGCTTAGGAGCGGGAGGCCGGGAGACCCAGTACTTC
CDR3 protein: CASSLGAGGRETQYF

J gene: TRBJ2-3
D gene: NA
CDR3 length: 14
V gene: TRBV30
CDR3 DNA: TGTGCCTGGAGTGTATCGTGGGGCGCAGATACGCAGTATTTT
CDR3 protein: CAWSVSWGADTQYF

J gene: TRBJ1-1
D gene: NA
CDR3 length: 13
V gene: TRBV30
CDR3 DNA: TGTGCCTGGAGGGCCGGGGGGAGGACTGAAGCTTTCTTT
CDR3 protein: CAWRAGGRTEAFF

J gene: TRBJ2-7
D gene: TRBD1
CDR3 length: 15
V gene: TRBV10-3
CDR3 DNA: TGTGCCATCAGTGAAACCGGGACAGGGGGCTACGAGCAGTACTTC
CDR3 protein: CAISETGTGGYEQYF

J gene: TRBJ2-2
D gene: NA
CDR3 length: 15
V gene: TRBV28
CDR3 DNA: TGTGCCAGCAGCCCCGGGACATCGAACACCGGGGAGCTGTTTTTT
CDR3 protein: CASSPGTSNTGELFF

J gene: TRBJ2-1
D gene: TRBD1
CDR3 length: 15
V gene: TRBV11-1
CDR3 DNA: TGTGCCAGCAGCTTCCAGGGGGTGACCTACAATGAGCAGTTCTTC
CDR3 protein: CASSFQGVTYNEQFF

J gene: TRBJ1-1
D gene: TRBD1
CDR3 length: 15
V gene: TRBV4-3
CDR3 DNA: TGCGCCAGCAGCCAGTTGGACAGGGAGGACACTGAAGCTTTCTTT
CDR3 protein: CASSQLDREDTEAFF

J gene: TRBJ2-7
D gene: TRBD1
CDR3 length: 15
V gene: TRBV5-1
CDR3 DNA: TGCGCCAGCAGCCCGACGGGACAGGGGCAGTACGAGCAGTACTTC
CDR3 protein: CASSPTGQGQYEQYF

J gene: TRBJ1-6
D gene: TRBD1
CDR3 length: 18
V gene: TRBV28
CDR3 DNA: TGTGCCAGCAGTTTAGGTCTAGGACGACAGGGGTTGAATTCACCCCTCCACTTT
CDR3 protein: CASSLGLGRQGLNSPLHF

J gene: TRBJ2-5
D gene: TRBD1
CDR3 length: 11
V gene: TRBV30
CDR3 DNA: TGTTCTAGAGGACAGGGTGGGGAGCAGTACTTC
CDR3 protein: CSRGQGGEQYF

J gene: TRBJ1-5
D gene: TRBD1
CDR3 length: 13
V gene: TRBV19
CDR3 DNA: TGTGCCAGTAGTTTACAGGGGTATCAGCCCCAGCATTTT
CDR3 protein: CASSLQGYQPQHF

J gene: TRBJ2-2
D gene: TRBD2
CDR3 length: 16
V gene: TRBV7-3
CDR3 DNA: TGTGCCAGCTCTACTAGCGGGGGGCTGAACACCGGGGAGCTGTTTTTT
CDR3 protein: CASSTSGGLNTGELFF

J gene: TRBJ1-5
D gene: NA
CDR3 length: 14
V gene: TRBV4-3
CDR3 DNA: TGCGCCAGCAGCCAGTACAGGGTGGATCAGCCCCAGCATTTT
CDR3 protein: CASSQYRVDQPQHF

J gene: TRBJ1-6
D gene: TRBD1
CDR3 length: 17
V gene: TRBV28
CDR3 DNA: TGTGCCAGCAGTCCGACCCGGGAGGGACAGCATAATTCACCCCTCCACTTT
CDR3 protein: CASSPTREGQHNSPLHF

J gene: TRBJ1-2
D gene: NA
CDR3 length: 15
V gene: TRBV6-5
CDR3 DNA: TGTGCCAGCAGTTACTCGAAACAATCTAGCTATGGCTACACCTTC
CDR3 protein: CASSYSKQSSYGYTF

J gene: TRBJ2-2
D gene: NA
CDR3 length: 14
V gene: TRBV18
CDR3 DNA: TGTGCCAGCTCACCATTGACGGGGACCGGGGAGCTGTTTTTT
CDR3 protein: CASSPLTGTGELFF

J gene: TRBJ2-2
D gene: TRBD2
CDR3 length: 18
V gene: TRBV19
CDR3 DNA: TGTGCCAGTCAGCAGGGACTAGCGGGAGAGGCGAACACCGGGGAGCTGTTTTTT
CDR3 protein: CASQQGLAGEANTGELFF

J gene: TRBJ1-6
D gene: TRBD1
CDR3 length: 13
V gene: TRBV19
CDR3 DNA: TGTGCCAGCAAGACAGGGGCGAATTCACCCCTCCACTTT
CDR3 protein: CASKTGANSPLHF

J gene: TRBJ2-7
D gene: NA
CDR3 length: 11
V gene: TRBV7-9
CDR3 DNA: TGTGCCAGCAGCTTAGCGCAGGAGCAGTACTTC
CDR3 protein: CASSLAQEQYF

J gene: TRBJ1-1
D gene: NA
CDR3 length: 13
V gene: TRBV5-4
CDR3 DNA: TGTGCCAGCAGCCATACAAAGAACACTGAAGCTTTCTTT
CDR3 protein: CASSHTKNTEAFF

J gene: TRBJ1-1
D gene: TRBD1
CDR3 length: 14
V gene: TRBV6-6
CDR3 DNA: TGTGCCAGCAGCACAAACCCACAGGGGACTGAAGCTTTCTTT
CDR3 protein: CASSTNPQGTEAFF

J gene: TRBJ2-1
D gene: TRBD2
CDR3 length: 15
V gene: TRBV11-3
CDR3 DNA: TGTGCCAGCAGCACTGGGACTAGTATGGACAATGAGCAGTTCTTC
CDR3 protein: CASSTGTSMDNEQFF

J gene: TRBJ2-5
D gene: NA
CDR3 length: 14
V gene: TRBV5-1
CDR3 DNA: TGCGCCAGCAGCCCTGGGCCAACTGAAGAGACCCAGTACTTC
CDR3 protein: CASSPGPTEETQYF

J gene: TRBJ1-1
D gene: TRBD1
CDR3 length: 13
V gene: TRBV30
CDR3 DNA: TGTGCCTGGGAACAGGGGGCAAAAACTGAAGCTTTCTTT
CDR3 protein: CAWEQGAKTEAFF

J gene: TRBJ1-4
D gene: NA
CDR3 length: 16
V gene: TRBV9
CDR3 DNA: TGTGCCAGCAGCCATGGAGGGGGGGGAACTAATGAAAAACTGTTTTTT
CDR3 protein: CASSHGGGGTNEKLFF

J gene: TRBJ1-1
D gene: NA
CDR3 length: 14
V gene: TRBV10-3
CDR3 DNA: TGTGCCATCAGTGAAAGGCAGGGGCAAACTGAAGCTTTCTTT
CDR3 protein: CAISERQGQTEAFF

J gene: TRBJ1-2
D gene: TRBD1
CDR3 length: 13
V gene: TRBV7-3
CDR3 DNA: TGTGCCAGCAGCCTGACAGGGGTGGGCGGCTACACCTTC
CDR3 protein: CASSLTGVGGYTF

J gene: TRBJ2-2
D gene: NA
CDR3 length: 17
V gene: TRBV7-2
CDR3 DNA: TGTGCCAGCAGCTTATCCGGGGACACTTCGAACACCGGGGAGCTGTTTTTT
CDR3 protein: CASSLSGDTSNTGELFF

J gene: TRBJ1-6
D gene: TRBD1
CDR3 length: 13
V gene: TRBV11-2
CDR3 DNA: TGTGCCAGCAGCCCTCAGGGGGGTTCACCCCTCCACTTT
CDR3 protein: CASSPQGGSPLHF

J gene: TRBJ1-1
D gene: NA
CDR3 length: 12
V gene: TRBV25-1
CDR3 DNA: TGTGCCAGCAGTAGCTCGGGATGGAGAGCTTTCTTT
CDR3 protein: CASSSSGWRAFF

J gene: TRBJ1-1
D gene: NA
CDR3 length: 14
V gene: TRBV28
CDR3 DNA: TGTGCCAGCAGTTTAGTGGCAGGAAACACTGAAGCTTTCTTT
CDR3 protein: CASSLVAGNTEAFF

J gene: TRBJ1-1
D gene: NA
CDR3 length: 14
V gene: TRBV2
CDR3 DNA: TGTGCCAGCAGTGCCTCCAAGACTAACACTGAAGCTTTCTTT
CDR3 protein: CASSASKTNTEAFF

J gene: TRBJ1-2
D gene: NA
CDR3 length: 15
V gene: TRBV9
CDR3 DNA: TGTGCCAGCAGCCGACAGACAGACCCTAACTATGGCTACACCTTC
CDR3 protein: CASSRQTDPNYGYTF

J gene: TRBJ1-2
D gene: TRBD1
CDR3 length: 12
V gene: TRBV30
CDR3 DNA: TGTGCCTGGAAGGGACAGGGGGCCGGCTACACCTTC
CDR3 protein: CAWKGQGAGYTF

J gene: TRBJ2-7
D gene: TRBD2
CDR3 length: 15
V gene: TRBV30
CDR3 DNA: TGTGCCTGGAGAAGGGATCCAGCGGGAGGTCGCGAGCAGTACTTC
CDR3 protein: CAWRRDPAGGREQYF

J gene: TRBJ1-6
D gene: NA
CDR3 length: 17
V gene: TRBV28
CDR3 DNA: TGTGCCAGCAGTGCTACAGGGTTCAGCTCCTATAATTCACCCCTCCACTTT
CDR3 protein: CASSATGFSSYNSPLHF

J gene: TRBJ2-1
D gene: TRBD2
CDR3 length: 15
V gene: TRBV6-6
CDR3 DNA: TGTGCCAGCAGTCCCTTAGCGGGAGAGGGGGGTGAGCAGTTCTTC
CDR3 protein: CASSPLAGEGGEQFF

J gene: TRBJ1-5
D gene: TRBD1
CDR3 length: 14
V gene: TRBV19
CDR3 DNA: TGTGCCAGTATGCCAGGGGGCGCGAATCAGCCCCAGCATTTT
CDR3 protein: CASMPGGANQPQHF

J gene: TRBJ2-1
D gene: TRBD2
CDR3 length: 17
V gene: TRBV4-3
CDR3 DNA: TGCGCCAGCAGCCAACTAGCGGGACAGAGACTCTACAATGAGCAGTTCTTC
CDR3 protein: CASSQLAGQRLYNEQFF

J gene: TRBJ2-7
D gene: TRBD2
CDR3 length: 15
V gene: TRBV7-3
CDR3 DNA: TGTGCCAGCAGCTTTAGCGGGGGTTACACCTACGAGCAGTACTTC
CDR3 protein: CASSFSGGYTYEQYF

J gene: TRBJ1-1
D gene: TRBD1
CDR3 length: 15
V gene: TRBV5-6
CDR3 DNA: TGTGCCAGCAGCGCCGGGACAGGGTCAGGCACTGAAGCTTTCTTT
CDR3 protein: CASSAGTGSGTEAFF

J gene: TRBJ2-3
D gene: NA
CDR3 length: 18
V gene: TRBV7-2
CDR3 DNA: TGTGCCAGCAGCCCACTATATAGAATCATAGCTAGCACAGATACGCAGTATTTT
CDR3 protein: CASSPLYRIIASTDTQYF

J gene: TRBJ2-3
D gene: TRBD2
CDR3 length: 17
V gene: TRBV2
CDR3 DNA: TGTGCCAGCAGGCCTTACTATAGCGGGAGGGGTACAGATACGCAGTATTTT
CDR3 protein: CASRPYYSGRGTDTQYF